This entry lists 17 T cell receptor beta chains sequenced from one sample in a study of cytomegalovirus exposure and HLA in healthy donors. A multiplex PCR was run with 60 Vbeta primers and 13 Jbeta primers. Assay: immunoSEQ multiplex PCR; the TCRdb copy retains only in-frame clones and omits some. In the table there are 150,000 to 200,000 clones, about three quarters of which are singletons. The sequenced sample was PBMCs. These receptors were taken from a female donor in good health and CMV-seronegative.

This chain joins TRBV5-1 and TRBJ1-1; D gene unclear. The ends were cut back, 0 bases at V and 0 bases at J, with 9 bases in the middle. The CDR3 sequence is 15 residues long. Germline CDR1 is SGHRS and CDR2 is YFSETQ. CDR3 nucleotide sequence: TGCGCCAGCAGCTTGGCCCGGTCCTTGAACACTGAAGCTTTCTTT. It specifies CASSLARSLNTEAFF.

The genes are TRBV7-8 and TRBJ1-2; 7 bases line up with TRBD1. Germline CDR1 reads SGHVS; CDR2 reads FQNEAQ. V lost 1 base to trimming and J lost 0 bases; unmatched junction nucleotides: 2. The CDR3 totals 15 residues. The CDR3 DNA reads TGTGCCAGCAGCTTAGGGGACAGTTCTAACTATGGCTACACCTTC. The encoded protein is CASSLGDSSNYGYTF.

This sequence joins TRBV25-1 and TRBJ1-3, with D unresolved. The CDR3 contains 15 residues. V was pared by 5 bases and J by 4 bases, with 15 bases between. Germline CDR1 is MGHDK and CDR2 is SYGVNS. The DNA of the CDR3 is TGTGCCAGCAGTTCTCCGAGGTACTCAGGAAACACCATATATTTT. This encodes CASSSPRYSGNTIYF.

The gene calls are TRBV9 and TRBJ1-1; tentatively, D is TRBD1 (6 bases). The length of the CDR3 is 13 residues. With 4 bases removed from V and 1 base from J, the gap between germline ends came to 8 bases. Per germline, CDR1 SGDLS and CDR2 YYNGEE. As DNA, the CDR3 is TGTGCCAGCAGCATACAGGGGAACACTGAAGCTTTCTTT. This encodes CASSIQGNTEAFF.

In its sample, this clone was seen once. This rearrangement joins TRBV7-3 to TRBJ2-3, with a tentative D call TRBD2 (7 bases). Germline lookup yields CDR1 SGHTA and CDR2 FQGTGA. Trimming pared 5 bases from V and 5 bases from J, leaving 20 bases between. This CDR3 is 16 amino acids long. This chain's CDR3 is CASSGGGDPGVDTQYF. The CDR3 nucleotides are TGTGCCAGCAGCGGAGGGGGGGATCCGGGGGTAGATACGCAGTATTTT.

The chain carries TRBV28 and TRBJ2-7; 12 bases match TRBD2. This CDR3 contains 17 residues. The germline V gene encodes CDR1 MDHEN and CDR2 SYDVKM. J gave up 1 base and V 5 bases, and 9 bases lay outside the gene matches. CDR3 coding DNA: TGTGCCAGCAGTACAGTCCTCGGACTAGCGGGATCCTACGAGCAGTACTTC. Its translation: CASSTVLGLAGSYEQYF.

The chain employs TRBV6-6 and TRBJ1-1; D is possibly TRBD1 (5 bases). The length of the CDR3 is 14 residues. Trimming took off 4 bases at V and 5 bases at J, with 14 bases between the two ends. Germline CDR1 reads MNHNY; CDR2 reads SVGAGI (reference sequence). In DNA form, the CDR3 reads TGTGCCAGCAGTTCGTACGGCGGGGGGACTGAAGCTTTCTTT. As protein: CASSSYGGGTEAFF.

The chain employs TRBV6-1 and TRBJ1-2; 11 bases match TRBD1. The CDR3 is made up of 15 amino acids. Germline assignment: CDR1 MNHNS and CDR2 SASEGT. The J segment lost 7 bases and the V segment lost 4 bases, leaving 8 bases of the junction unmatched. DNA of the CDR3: TGTGCCAGCAGTGGAGGACAGGGGGCGCGGGGTGGCTACACCTTC. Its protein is CASSGGQGARGGYTF.

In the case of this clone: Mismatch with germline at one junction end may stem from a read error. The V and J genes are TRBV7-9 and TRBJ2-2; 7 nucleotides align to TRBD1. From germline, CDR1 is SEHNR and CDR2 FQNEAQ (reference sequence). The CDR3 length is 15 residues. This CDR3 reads CSSSFQQGPTGELFF. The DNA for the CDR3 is TGTTCCAGCAGCTTTCAACAGGGGCCCACCGGGGAGCTGTTTTTT. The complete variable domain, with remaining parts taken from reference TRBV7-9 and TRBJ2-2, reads DTGVSQNPRHKITKRGQNVTFRCDPISEHNRLYWYRQTLGQGPEFLTYFQNEAQLEKSRLLSDRFSAERPKGSFSTLEIQRTEQGDSAMYLCSSSFQQGPTGELFFGEGSRLTVL.

The CDR3 nucleotides read TGTGCCAGCAGTGCCGGGACCTACAATGAGCAGTTCTTC. Translation gives CASSAGTYNEQFF. The J gene is TRBJ2-1, the V gene TRBV25-1, with a weak D call TRBD2 (5 bases). The CDR3 totals 13 residues. V lost 4 bases, J lost 2 bases, and 6 bases lay in between. Per the germline V gene, CDR1 is MGHDK and CDR2 is SYGVNS. The variable domain in full, with the rest retrieved from reference TRBV25-1 and TRBJ2-1, is EADIYQTPRYLVIGTGKKITLECSQTMGHDKMYWYQQDPGMELHLIHYSYGVNSTEKGDLSSESTVSRIRTEHFPLTLESARPSHTSQYLCASSAGTYNEQFFGPGTRLTVL.

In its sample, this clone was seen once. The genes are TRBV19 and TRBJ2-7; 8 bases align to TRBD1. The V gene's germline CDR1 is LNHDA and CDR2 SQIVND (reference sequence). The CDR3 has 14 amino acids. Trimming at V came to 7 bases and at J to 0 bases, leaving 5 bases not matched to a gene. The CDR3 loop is CASTKDRDSYEQYF. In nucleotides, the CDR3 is TGTGCCAGTACCAAGGACAGGGACTCCTACGAGCAGTACTTC.

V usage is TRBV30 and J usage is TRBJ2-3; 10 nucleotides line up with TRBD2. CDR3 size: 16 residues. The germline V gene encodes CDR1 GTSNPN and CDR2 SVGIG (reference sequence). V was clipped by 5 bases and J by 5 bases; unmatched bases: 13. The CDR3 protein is CAWSPPSSGSVDTQYF. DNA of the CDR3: TGTGCCTGGTCCCCCCCTTCTAGCGGGAGTGTAGATACGCAGTATTTT.

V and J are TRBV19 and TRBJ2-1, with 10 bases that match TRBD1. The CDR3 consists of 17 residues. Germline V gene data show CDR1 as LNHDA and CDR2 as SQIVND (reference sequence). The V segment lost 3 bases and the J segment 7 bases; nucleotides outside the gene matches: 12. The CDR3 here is CASSIKWERTGGNEQFF. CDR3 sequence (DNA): TGTGCCAGTAGTATTAAGTGGGAACGGACAGGGGGGAATGAGCAGTTCTTC. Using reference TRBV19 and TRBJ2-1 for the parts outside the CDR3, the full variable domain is DGGITQSPKYLFRKEGQNVTLSCEQNLNHDAMYWYRQDPGQGLRLIYYSQIVNDFQKGDIAEGYSVSREKKESFPLTVTSAQKNPTAFYLCASSIKWERTGGNEQFFGPGTRLTVL.

In DNA form, the CDR3 reads TGTGCCAGCACCACACGCGGACAGGGTACCTACGAGCAGTACTTC. Encoded protein: CASTTRGQGTYEQYF. The V call is TRBV6-6, the J call TRBJ2-7; the match to TRBD1 covers 8 bases. This CDR3 is 15 amino acids long. Losses at the gene ends were 7 bases for V and 2 bases for J; bases not matched to a gene: 10. Germline CDR1 reads MNHNY; CDR2 reads SVGAGI (reference sequence).

The CDR3 bases are TGTGCCAGCAGCTACAGAGCCTCCTACAATGAGCAGTTCTTC. Amino acids: CASSYRASYNEQFF. The chain uses TRBV7-2 and TRBJ2-1; unclear D gene. Germline V gene lookup returns CDR1 SGHTA and CDR2 FQGNSA. CDR3 length equals 14 residues. Between the trimmed V and J ends, which lost 4 bases and 0 bases, there was a span of 7 bases.

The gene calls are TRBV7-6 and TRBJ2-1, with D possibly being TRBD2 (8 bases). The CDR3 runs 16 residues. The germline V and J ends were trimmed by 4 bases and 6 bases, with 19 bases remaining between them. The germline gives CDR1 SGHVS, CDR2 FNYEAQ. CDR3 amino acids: CASSSREGARRNEQFF. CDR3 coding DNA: TGTGCCAGCAGCTCCCGGGAGGGGGCCCGACGCAATGAGCAGTTCTTC.

The DNA of the CDR3 is TGTGCCAGCAGCTTATGGACAGGGATTCTGAACACTGAAGCTTTCTTT. Protein: CASSLWTGILNTEAFF. The V gene is TRBV7-3, the J gene TRBJ1-1; 8 nucleotides agree with TRBD1. The trim removed 2 bases at V and 0 bases at J, leaving 5 bases unmatched. CDR1 SGHTA and CDR2 FQGTGA come from the germline V gene. The CDR3 totals 16 residues.